The present entry profiles one T cell receptor beta chain with its context. Random hexamers served to reverse transcribe roughly 0.5 to 1 ug RNA. TCRdb itself ran the immunoSEQ multiplex PCR reads through MiXCR, one entry per CDR3 protein. This repertoire shows 71,000 or so distinct CDR3 sequences, roughly 93% found once; its top ten account for less than 0.16%. These data belong to a study of CD8 T cells in Susac syndrome. The CDR3 is made up of 14 amino acids. V lost 1 base and J lost 0, with 7 bases in between. The germline gives CDR1 LGHNA, CDR2 YSLEER. The V call is TRBV4-3, the J call TRBJ2-7; D is unresolved. Input material: CD4+ T cells from PBMCs. This sequence was found in a human donor with Susac syndrome. The CDR3 is CASSQGGSSYEQYF. The CDR3, as DNA: TGCGCCAGCAGCCAAGGTGGTAGCTCCTACGAGCAGTACTTC.